The 27 T cell receptor beta chains below come from one sample, sequenced in a study of OX40 agonist ivuxolimab in advanced cancers. Libraries were prepared by immunoSEQ multiplex PCR; TCRdb keeps only in-frame clonotypes and omits some of them. The sample has tens of thousands of clones, around four fifths seen once. The source was CD4+ or CD8+ T cells sorted from blood, collected in a trial of the OX40 agonist ivuxolimab. These receptors were obtained from an adult with an advanced solid tumor such as melanoma, head and neck, liver or kidney cancer.

This sequence joins TRBV2 and TRBJ2-5, with 7 nucleotides matching TRBD1. Germline assignment: CDR1 SNHLY and CDR2 FYNNEI. The CDR3 consists of 13 residues. The V segment lost 5 bases and the J segment 5 bases; nucleotides outside the gene matches: 5. DNA of the CDR3: TGTGCCAGCAGTAAGGACAGGTCGGAGACCCAGTACTTC. Protein sequence: CASSKDRSETQYF.

CDR3 region: CASSGDRRSGNTIYF. The CDR3 DNA reads as TGTGCCAGCAGCGGTGACAGACGCTCTGGAAACACCATATATTTT. The gene calls are TRBV21-1 and TRBJ1-3; TRBD1, the D gene given by the table, was not confirmed from the DNA. TRBV21-1 has pseudogene status. The CDR3 is 15 residues long.

By proportion, this clone is medium-sized (0.01 to 0.1%). The J gene is TRBJ2-4, the V gene TRBV6-1; TRBD2 agrees at 8 bases. The V gene's germline CDR1 is MNHNS and CDR2 SASEGT. V dropped 6 bases and J dropped 5; count of bases not matched to a gene: 3. This CDR3 has 13 amino acids. CDR3 in amino acids: CASSQGLENIQYF. The CDR3, as DNA: TGTGCCAGCAGCCAGGGACTAGAAAACATTCAGTACTTC.

This chain joins TRBV27 and TRBJ2-1; a weak D match, TRBD1 (5 bases). The CDR3 covers 14 residues. Germline CDR1 is MNHEY and CDR2 is SMNVEV (reference sequence). Trimming removed 5 bases at V and 6 bases at J, with 14 bases between. The DNA for the CDR3 is TGTGCCAGCAGTCCCGACAGAGGTAGCAATGAGCAGTTCTTC. This gives the protein CASSPDRGSNEQFF.

The CDR3: CASRDTGSGANVLTF. CDR3 DNA: TGTGCCAGCCGAGATACAGGCTCTGGGGCCAACGTCCTGACTTTC. The V gene is TRBV27, the J gene TRBJ2-6; D is possibly TRBD1 (5 bases). V was trimmed by 8 bases and J by 0 bases, leaving 11 bases between them. CDR3 size: 15 residues. The germline gives CDR1 MNHEY, CDR2 SMNVEV (reference sequence).

This rearrangement joins TRBV10-3 to TRBJ2-1, with 15 positions matching TRBD2. Germline CDR1 is ENHRY and CDR2 is SYGVKD. The CDR3 is 16 amino acids. V gave up 2 bases and J gave up 8 bases; unmatched junction bases: 4. The CDR3 DNA sequence: TGTGCCATCAGTGAGAGGGGGACTAGCGGGAGGTATGAGCAGTTCTTC. Translating gives CAISERGTSGRYEQFF.

J is TRBJ1-1 and V is TRBV6-1; no definite D call. Trimming pared 3 bases from V and 1 base from J, leaving 3 bases between. Germline V CDR1 and CDR2: MNHNS, SASEGT. CDR3 length: 12 amino acids. The CDR3 DNA sequence: TGTGCCAGCAGTGACCCGAACACTGAAGCTTTCTTT. Encoded protein: CASSDPNTEAFF.

CDR3 DNA sequence: TGTGCCAGCACTGACAGCGGGAGCTCCTACGAGCAGTACTTC. Amino acids: CASTDSGSSYEQYF. V is TRBV6-6 and J is TRBJ2-7, with 8 bases that match TRBD2. CDR1 MNHNY and CDR2 SVGAGI come from the germline V gene (reference sequence). J gave up 0 bases and V 7 bases, and 5 bases lay outside the gene matches. This CDR3 has 14 amino acids.

CDR3 sequence reads: CASSGTGTEQYF. In nucleotides, the CDR3 is TGTGCCAGCAGCGGGACTGGGACGGAGCAGTACTTC. The chain employs TRBV5-6 and TRBJ2-7; possible D gene TRBD2, 6 bases. Trimming left V 4 bases short and J 7 bases short, with 12 bases between. CDR3 length: 12 amino acids. Germline V gene data show CDR1 as SGHDT and CDR2 as YYEEEE.

The rearrangement uses TRBV9 and TRBJ1-1; possible D gene TRBD1, 5 bases. CDR1 and CDR2 (germline): SGDLS, YYNGEE. This CDR3 comprises 12 residues. V lost 7 bases and J 4 bases, leaving 11 bases between the germline ends. The CDR3 DNA is TGTGCCAGCGGAAGGGGAGGCACTGAAGCTTTCTTT. It yields the protein CASGRGGTEAFF. Filled out from reference TRBV9 and TRBJ1-1, the complete variable domain reads DSGVTQTPKHLITATGQRVTLRCSPRSGDLSVYWYQQSLDQGLQFLIQYYNGEERAKGNILERFSAQQFPDLHSELNLSSLELGDSALYFCASGRGGTEAFFGQGTRLTVV.

V and J are TRBV11-3 and TRBJ2-3, with 7 positions matching TRBD2. This CDR3 is 15 amino acids long. V shed 5 bases and J 0 bases; nucleotides not matched to a gene: 5. Looked up from germline, CDR1 is SGHNT and CDR2 is YENEEA. The CDR3 bases are TGTGCCAGCAGCCCGCGGGGGACTAGCACAGATACGCAGTATTTT. It encodes CASSPRGTSTDTQYF.

The chain has TRBV27 and TRBJ1-1, with TRBD1 matching over 9 bases. V trimming: 5 bases; J trimming: 4 bases; junction bases outside the gene matches: 8. The CDR3 sequence is 15 residues long. CDR1 and CDR2 from the germline V gene are MNHEY and SMNVEV (reference sequence). DNA of the CDR3: TGTGCCAGCAGTACTCGGACAGGGGTTATCACTGAAGCTTTCTTT. It encodes CASSTRTGVITEAFF.

This clone was detected a few times. V gene TRBV18 combines with J gene TRBJ2-7; 10 nucleotides align to TRBD2. Germline-derived CDR1 and CDR2 are KGHSH and LQKENI. Trimming at V came to 4 bases and at J to 2 bases, leaving 5 bases not matched to a gene. This CDR3 is 15 amino acids long. CDR3 amino acids: CASSLRTSGPYEQYF. The CDR3 nucleotides are TGTGCCAGCTCACTGAGGACTAGCGGTCCCTACGAGCAGTACTTC.

V usage is TRBV12-2 and J usage is TRBJ1-1; no DNA check was done on the table's D call, TRBD1. TRBV12-2 is classified as a pseudogene. The CDR3 has 13 amino acids. The CDR3 DNA reads as TGTGCAAGTCGCCCTACAGGCAACACTGAAGCTTTCTTT. Protein sequence: CASRPTGNTEAFF.

The CDR3 DNA sequence: TGTGCCAGCAGTCCCCGGACTAGCGGGAGGGGCAATGAGCAGTTCTTC. Translation gives CASSPRTSGRGNEQFF. V usage is TRBV27 and J usage is TRBJ2-1; 15 nucleotides line up with TRBD2. The trim removed 5 bases at V and 6 bases at J, leaving 5 bases unmatched. There are 16 residues in the CDR3. Germline CDR1 and CDR2: MNHEY and SMNVEV (reference sequence).

The chain is built from TRBV30 and TRBJ2-7, with TRBD2 matching 9 bases. Germline-derived CDR1 and CDR2 are GTSNPN and SVGIG (reference sequence). CDR3 length: 15 residues. With V trimmed by 2 bases and J by 4 bases, 9 bases remained unmatched. In nucleotides, the CDR3 is TGTGCCTGGAGTCTGAATTTAGCGGGAGCTTACGAGCAGTACTTC. This gives the protein CAWSLNLAGAYEQYF.

In its sample, this clone was seen a few times. This chain connects TRBV7-9 to TRBJ2-7, with D hard to call. V was pared by 0 bases and J by 2 bases, with 8 bases between. The CDR3 covers 14 residues. Germline V gene lookup returns CDR1 SEHNR and CDR2 FQNEAQ (reference sequence). As DNA, the CDR3 is TGTGCCAGCAGCTTAGCCCGGGCCCCCTACGAGCAGTACTTC. Protein product: CASSLARAPYEQYF.

This chain joins TRBV10-2 and TRBJ1-2; a weak D match, TRBD1 (6 bases). V shed 2 bases and J shed 0 bases, with 10 bases lying between them. The CDR3 loop spans 15 amino acids. Looked up from germline, CDR1 is WSHSY and CDR2 is SAAADI. The CDR3: CASSEGEGANYGYTF. Written as DNA, the CDR3 is TGCGCCAGCAGTGAGGGGGAGGGGGCTAACTATGGCTACACCTTC.

Only a few counts were recorded for this clone. The chain has TRBV5-8 and TRBJ1-3; D is undetermined. The CDR3 spans 14 residues. Per the germline V gene, CDR1 is SGHTS and CDR2 is YDEGEE. The ends were cut back, 4 bases at V and 2 bases at J, with 10 bases in the middle. The CDR3 here is CASSTSGTGNTIYF. CDR3 sequence (DNA): TGTGCCAGCAGCACCTCGGGGACTGGAAACACCATATATTTT.

The rearrangement joins TRBV29-1 to TRBJ1-2; tentative D call: TRBD1 (6 bases). This CDR3 contains 12 residues. Germline lookup yields CDR1 SQVTM and CDR2 ANQGSEA. CDR3 region: CGYTGFGYGYTF. In DNA, the CDR3 is TGCGGTTACACAGGGTTCGGATATGGCTACACCTTC.

This clone was detected once. This chain joins TRBV6-6 and TRBJ2-7, with D hard to call. CDR1 MNHNY and CDR2 SVGAGI come from the germline V gene (reference sequence). The V gene lost 8 bases and the J gene lost 0 bases, with 8 bases spanning the gap. This CDR3 has 12 amino acids. The CDR3 loop reads CASFKRSYEQYF. The DNA for the CDR3 is TGTGCCAGCTTTAAACGCTCCTACGAGCAGTACTTC.

The rearrangement joins TRBV10-3 to TRBJ2-1, with a tentative D call TRBD2 (6 bases). Germline V CDR1 and CDR2: ENHRY, SYGVKD. Trimming cost V 10 bases and J 7 bases, with 23 bases left between them. The CDR3 length is 15 residues. The CDR3 DNA reads TGTGCCACCTTAATACCCGCGGGACTTAAAAATGAGCAGTTCTTC. Translated: CATLIPAGLKNEQFF.

The chain employs TRBV11-2 and TRBJ2-1; TRBD2 matches at 10 bases. With 5 bases clipped from V and 6 bases from J, the junction kept 10 bases outside the gene matches. This CDR3 has 16 amino acids. Germline CDR1 SGHAT, CDR2 FQNNGV. CDR3 region: CASSTEAGGPFNEQFF. CDR3 nucleotide sequence: TGTGCCAGCAGCACCGAAGCGGGAGGGCCCTTCAATGAGCAGTTCTTC.

The chain carries TRBV9 and TRBJ2-7; D call uncertain. CDR3 length equals 13 residues. The germline gives CDR1 SGDLS, CDR2 YYNGEE. V was clipped by 0 bases and J by 4 bases, with 8 bases between them. For the CDR3, the DNA is TGTGCCAGCAGCGTAGCTCTAGGGTACGAGCAGTACTTC. Translation: CASSVALGYEQYF.

This chain connects TRBV5-4 to TRBJ1-2; D perhaps matches TRBD1 (5 bases). Trimming removed 4 bases from V and 2 bases from J, with 9 bases in between. The germline V gene encodes CDR1 SGHNT and CDR2 YYREEE (reference sequence). The CDR3 runs to 13 residues. CDR3 sequence (DNA): TGTGCCAGCAGCCCGGGACGGAACTATGGCTACACCTTC. It is translated as CASSPGRNYGYTF.

The J gene is TRBJ2-1, the V gene TRBV5-1, with 11 bases aligning to TRBD2. Germline V CDR1 and CDR2: SGHRS, YFSETQ. There are 17 residues in the CDR3. With V trimmed by 2 bases and J by 8 bases, 12 bases remained unmatched. The CDR3 sequence is CASSFLAGGSGADEQFF. The CDR3 DNA follows: TGCGCCAGCAGCTTTCTAGCGGGAGGTTCGGGGGCGGATGAGCAGTTCTTC.

By sample fraction, this clone is medium-sized (0.01 to 0.1%). The J gene is TRBJ2-7, the V gene TRBV7-8; perhaps D is TRBD1 or TRBD2 (5 bases each). This CDR3 is built from 15 residues. Looked up from germline, CDR1 is SGHVS and CDR2 is FQNEAQ. V lost 3 bases and J lost 2, with 14 bases in between. CDR3 bases: TGTGCCAGCAGCTTTCAGAGGGACGGAGCCTACGAGCAGTACTTC. Its translation: CASSFQRDGAYEQYF.